This record concerns one T cell receptor beta chain sequence. Its antigen is not identified. The data stem from a study of metastatic and nonmetastatic thyroid tumors. Across the whole study: The comparison covered peripheral blood and tumor or nodule tissue in malignant and benign thyroid patients.

There were no patients who had received any treatment before thyroid surgery. Trimming removed 4 bases from V and 5 bases from J; junction bases left unmatched: 10. The germline gives CDR1 SGHRS, CDR2 YFSETQ. The CDR3 length is 15 residues. Regarding the study as a whole: The reported finding was significantly higher TCR beta diversity in malignant thyroid tumors relative to benign nodules, in blood and tumor.

As handled by the study authors: CDR3 differences across clinicopathological groups were used to build a distant-metastasis classifier for papillary thyroid cancer. TCRdb re-clonotyped the PCR reads through MiXCR. The V and J calls reflect TCRdb's pipeline rather than the authors' work. The sample contains about 34,000 clones, roughly 17% of which appear only once. The specimen sequenced was blood. J is TRBJ2-5 and V is TRBV5-1, with 8 bases aligning to TRBD1. This clonotype was sampled from a female donor with papillary thyroid cancer or a benign thyroid nodule (not recorded which). Some clones in this sample may be carry-over from other donors' samples. The CDR3 region has the DNA TGCGCCAGCAGCCCCTGGACAGGGACAGCGGAGACCCAGTACTTC. It encodes CASSPWTGTAETQYF.